This paragraph covers one T cell receptor beta chain sequence. No antigen is known for it. The data belong to a study of OX40 agonist ivuxolimab in advanced cancers. Study background: Recorded diagnoses for dose-escalation patients were hepatocellular carcinoma, melanoma, renal cell or head and neck cancer. Partial responses were achieved by three patients, one with hepatocellular carcinoma and two with cutaneous melanoma. Broader study findings: The study found among the lowest clonal expansion in partial responders at 0.1-3.0 mg/kg.

Generated by immunoSEQ multiplex PCR, the TCRdb table keeps only in-frame clones and is missing some. The table records more than 50,000 clones, approximately 87% of them present only once. The source material was CD4+ or CD8+ T cells sorted from blood, sampled in a trial of the OX40 agonist ivuxolimab. The TCR sequence derives from an adult with an advanced solid tumor such as melanoma, head and neck, liver or kidney cancer.

CDR3 residues: CASSYGLRPRPGELFF. The CDR3 nucleotides read TGTGCCAGCAGTTATGGGCTCCGACCCCGACCCGGGGAGCTGTTTTTT. The V and J genes are TRBV6-5 and TRBJ2-2; D call uncertain. The CDR3 runs to 16 residues. Germline assignment: CDR1 MNHEY and CDR2 SVGAGI. Trimming left V 3 bases short and J 6 bases short, with 17 bases between.